The 5 T cell receptor beta chains below all came from one sample that was sequenced in a study of patients and donors after allogeneic stem cell transplantation. TCRdb ran MiXCR on the RT-PCR reads and lists one entry per CDR3 protein. The sample records about 410,000 distinct CDR3 sequences, approximately 16% being singletons. The sequencing input was blood, either unsorted or a sorted T cell fraction (not recorded which). Source of these receptors: a human donor who was either an allogeneic HSCT recipient or a stem cell or donor lymphocyte infusion donor (not recorded which). It is not recorded whose cells these are; they may come from a transplant donor.

Only a few counts were recorded for this clonotype. V usage is TRBV6-1 and J usage is TRBJ1-1; D gene uncertain. From germline, CDR1 is MNHNS and CDR2 SASEGT. The CDR3 has 13 residues. V lost 9 bases to trimming and J lost 3 bases, with 14 bases between them. This chain's CDR3 is CASFRGTDTEAFF. Here the CDR3 DNA reads TGTGCCAGTTTCCGGGGAACGGACACTGAAGCTTTCTTT.

The rearrangement joins TRBV19 to TRBJ2-5; TRBD1 matches 11 bases. V lost 11 bases, J lost 6 bases, and 8 bases stayed unmatched. CDR1 is LNHDA, CDR2 SQIVND, per germline (reference sequence). This CDR3 has 13 residues. The CDR3 nucleotides read TGTGCCTCGGGACAGGGGGTAGCAAAGACCCAGTACTTC. It translates to CASGQGVAKTQYF.

This clonotype was counted between two and nine times. The chain couples TRBV29-1 to TRBJ1-2; D remains ambiguous. Per germline, CDR1 SQVTM and CDR2 ANQGSEA. Trimming left V 4 bases short and J 4 bases short, with 7 bases between. The CDR3 is 11 residues long. CDR3 loop: CSVVSRYGYTF. The CDR3 bases are TGCAGCGTTGTTAGTCGCTATGGCTACACCTTC. The entire variable domain, with the rest obtained from reference TRBV29-1 and TRBJ1-2, is as follows: SAVISQKPSRDICQRGTSLTIQCQVDSQVTMMFWYRQQPGQSLTLIATANQGSEATYESGFVIDKFPISRPNLTFSTLTVSNMSPEDSSIYLCSVVSRYGYTFGSGTRLTVV.

Notes on this clonotype: This may arise from a read error, as a much more abundant clone is one base away. CDR3: CAGSTPTNQPQHF. DNA for the CDR3: TGTGCCGGCAGTACCCCGACGAATCAGCCCCAGCATTTT. The genes are TRBV12-3 or TRBV12-4 and TRBJ1-5, with unresolved D. The CDR3 runs to 13 residues.

This clonotype was observed a few times. A junction end diverges from the germline sequence, so it may reflect a read error. The rearrangement links TRBV9 to TRBJ2-3; D ambiguous. CDR1 and CDR2 from the germline V gene are SGDLS and YYNGEE. The CDR3 is made up of 15 amino acids. The CDR3 DNA reads as TGTGCCAGCAGCGTAGAGGCTAGTGGTACAGATACGCCGTATTTT. The encoded protein is CASSVEASGTDTPYF.